This TCR beta chain was sequenced for a study of post-analysis software for immune sequencing data (dated by TCRdb to between 2014 and 2017). With respect to the entire study: The recorded disease courses included relapsing-remitting, secondary progressive and progressive-relapsing multiple sclerosis, and some patients had no subtype annotation. The patient repertoires were compared against approximately ten previously published healthy control repertoires obtained from donors aged roughly 6 to 26 years. A subset of samples was prepared in parallel using single-end sample barcoding, then pooled and co-amplified after Illumina adapter ligation.

A note on this clonotype: Its cognate antigen has yet to be identified. Base qualities were left out, and no much larger clone turns up one base away.

Study-level results and caveats: The multiple sclerosis patient group was slightly younger than the control group. Strong co-clustering of samples prepared in the same batch was shown by direct clustering with F measure, prompting a batch-effect correction. Normalized Chao1 diversity was significantly lower in multiple sclerosis patients than controls, suggesting substantial peripheral T-cell clonal expansion. Patients showed significantly higher frequencies than controls for several TRBV segments, among them TRBV5-6, TRBV5-1 and TRBV20-1.

Sequences MDHEN (CDR1) and SYDVKM (CDR2) are obtained from the germline V gene. From cysteine to phenylalanine, the CDR3 is 12 amino acids long. The retained sequence is limited to the CDR3, 36 bases, with the frame set at the first base. Trimming takes 6 bases from V and 3 bases from J, and the germline ends sit 9 bases apart. TCR beta repertoires were profiled from peripheral blood of 10 to 15 young patients with multiple sclerosis to demonstrate the VDJtools post-analysis software. Multiple sclerosis patients were children and adolescents aged about 6 to 16 years. The library was produced with PCR. This sample was sequenced with an Illumina HiSeq 2500. To reduce PCR and sequencing biases, unique molecular identifiers were incorporated into the TCR beta cDNA libraries. Approximately 500,000 cDNA molecules were obtained per 1 to 10 million input T cells, so each molecule approximated one T cell. The patient libraries were prepared and sequenced using the same protocol as the earlier healthy control dataset. Within a given batch, samples were prepared together, multiplexed and sequenced on the same HiSeq lane. From the authors' description of their analysis: Raw barcoded reads were processed with MIGEC, discarding single-read molecular identifier groups before consensus assembly and CDR3 extraction. Clonotype tables were post-analysed with VDJtools, and diversity was normalized by down-sampling all datasets to the smallest sample size. In repertoire overlap clustering, CDR3 amino acid sequences, but not nucleotide sequences, were matched to correct batch-related cross-sample contamination. Starting from the raw public reads, TCRdb applied fastp trimming at Q25, assembled clones with MiXCR and retained in-frame beta chains. CDR3 protein sequences are deduplicated, and each keeps its most common genes and DNA. The authors' filters were not applied to this entry. The sample table lists about 200,000 distinct CDR3 sequences, around 29% of them with a count of one. The ten largest account for 3.4% of the sample.

The V gene is TRBV28 and the J gene is TRBJ2-7; matching of 5 bases hints at TRBD2 as the D gene. The clonotype originates from a girl aged 2 to 17 with multiple sclerosis. Source material: blood. The CDR3 protein sequence reads: CASRREGYEQYF. The DNA sequence follows: TGTGCCAGCAGACGAGAGGGCTACGAGCAGTACTTC.